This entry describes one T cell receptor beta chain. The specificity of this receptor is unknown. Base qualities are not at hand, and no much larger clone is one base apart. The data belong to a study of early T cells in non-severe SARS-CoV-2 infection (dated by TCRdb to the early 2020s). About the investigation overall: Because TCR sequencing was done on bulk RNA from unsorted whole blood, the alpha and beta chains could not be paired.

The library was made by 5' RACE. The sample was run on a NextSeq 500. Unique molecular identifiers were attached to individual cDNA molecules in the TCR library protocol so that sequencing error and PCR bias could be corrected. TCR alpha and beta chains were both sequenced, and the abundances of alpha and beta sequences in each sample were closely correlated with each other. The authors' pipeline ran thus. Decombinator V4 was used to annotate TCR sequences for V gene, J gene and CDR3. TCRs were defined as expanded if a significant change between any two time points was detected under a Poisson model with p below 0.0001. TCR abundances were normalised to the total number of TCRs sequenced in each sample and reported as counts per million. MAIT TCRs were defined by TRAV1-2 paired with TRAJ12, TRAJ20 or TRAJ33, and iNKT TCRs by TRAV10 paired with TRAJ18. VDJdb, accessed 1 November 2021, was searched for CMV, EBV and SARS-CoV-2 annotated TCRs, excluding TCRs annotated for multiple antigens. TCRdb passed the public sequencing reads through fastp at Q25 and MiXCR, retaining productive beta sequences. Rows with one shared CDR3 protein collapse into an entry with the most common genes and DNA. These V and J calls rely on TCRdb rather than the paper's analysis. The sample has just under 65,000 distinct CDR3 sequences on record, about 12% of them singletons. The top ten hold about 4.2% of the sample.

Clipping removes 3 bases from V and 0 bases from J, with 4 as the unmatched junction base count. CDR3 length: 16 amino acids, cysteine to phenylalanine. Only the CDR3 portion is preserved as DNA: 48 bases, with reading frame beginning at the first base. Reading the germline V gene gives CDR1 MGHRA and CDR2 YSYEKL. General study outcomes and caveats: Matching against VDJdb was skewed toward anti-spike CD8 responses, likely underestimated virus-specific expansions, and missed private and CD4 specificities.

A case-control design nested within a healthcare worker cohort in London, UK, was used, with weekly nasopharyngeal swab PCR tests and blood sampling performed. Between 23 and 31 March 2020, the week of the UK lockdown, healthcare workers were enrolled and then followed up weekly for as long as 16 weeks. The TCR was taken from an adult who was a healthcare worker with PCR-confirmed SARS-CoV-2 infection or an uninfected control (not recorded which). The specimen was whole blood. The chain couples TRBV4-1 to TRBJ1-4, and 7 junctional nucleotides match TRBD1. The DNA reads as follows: TGCGCCAGCAGCCAGCGCAGGGGGGCAACTAATGAAAAACTGTTTTTT. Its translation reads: CASSQRRGATNEKLFF.